These 6 T cell receptor beta chains were sequenced from one sample in a study of T cells after yellow fever vaccination. One entry per CDR3 protein, called by TCRdb with MiXCR from the 5' RACE reads. This table holds about 160,000 distinct CDR3 sequences, 6% to 7.5% found once. Source: CD4+ T cells sorted from PBMCs, taken 4 to 6 days after the first yellow fever vaccination. These receptors were collected from a man aged 18 to 30 who received the YFV17D yellow fever vaccine.

This clonotype was picked up many times. The chain links TRBV2 to TRBJ2-3; no clear D. The CDR3 sequence is 11 residues long. Deletions cut 8 bases from V and 5 bases from J, with 8 bases between. Looked up from germline, CDR1 is SNHLY and CDR2 is FYNNEI. CDR3 bases: TGTGCCAGCGGTGTTGGAGATACGCAGTATTTT. Its translation is CASGVGDTQYF. The full variable domain, in which reference TRBV2 and TRBJ2-3 provide the parts outside the CDR3, is EPEVTQTPSHQVTQMGQEVILRCVPISNHLYFYWYRQILGQKVEFLVSFYNNEISEKSEIFDDQFSVERPDGSNFTLKIRSTKLEDSAMYFCASGVGDTQYFGPGTRLTVL.

As concerns this clonotype: With a much larger clone just one base away, this may be a read error. The V call is TRBV15, the J call TRBJ1-4, with D tentatively TRBD1 (5 bases). The CDR3 extends over 18 amino acids. V was cut by 4 bases and J by 0 bases, with 18 bases left in between. Germline-derived CDR1 and CDR2 are LNHNV and YYDKDF (reference sequence). The CDR3 bases are TGTGCCACCAGCACCCTTGGGGGGTTTAAATCAACTAATGAAAAACTGTTTTTT. It encodes CATSTLGGFKSTNEKLFF.

This clonotype came up many times. The chain uses TRBV5-1 and TRBJ2-3; TRBD1 matches at 10 bases. There are 15 residues in the CDR3. J gave up 4 bases and V 4 bases, and 6 bases lay outside the gene matches. Germline V gene sequence: CDR1 SGHRS, CDR2 YFSETQ. This CDR3 reads CASSEAGQGADTQYF. CDR3 in DNA: TGCGCCAGCAGCGAGGCAGGACAGGGGGCAGATACGCAGTATTTT.

This clonotype was recorded many times. The gene calls are TRBV18 and TRBJ2-1; possibly TRBD1 for D (5 bases). V gave up 6 bases and J gave up 5 bases, with 14 bases separating them. The germline CDR1 and CDR2 sequences are KGHSH and LQKENI. The CDR3 has 14 residues. The CDR3 sequence is CASSPGQGNNEQFF. The DNA for the CDR3 is TGTGCCAGCTCCCCGGGTCAGGGTAACAATGAGCAGTTCTTC.

This sequence joins TRBV9 and TRBJ2-2; D might be TRBD1 (6 bases). V was shortened by 5 bases and J by 6 bases, with 29 bases between the two germline ends. The CDR3 is 19 residues long. Germline values: CDR1 SGDLS, CDR2 YYNGEE. In nucleotides, the CDR3 is TGTGCCAGCAGAACAAGTATAATATCGGACAGCCGTCATTCCGGGGAGCTGTTTTTT. Its translation is CASRTSIISDSRHSGELFF.

This clonotype was seen a few times. The rearrangement joins TRBV18 to TRBJ2-3; the D gene is possibly TRBD1 (6 bases). The V and J ends lost 0 bases and 7 bases respectively, with 11 bases between them. Germline loops: CDR1 KGHSH, CDR2 LQKENI. The CDR3 covers 14 residues. CDR3: CASSPPGRGNTQYF. In DNA, the CDR3 is TGTGCCAGCTCACCACCGGGCAGGGGAAATACGCAGTATTTT.